The present T cell receptor beta chain was sequenced within a study of Graves' ophthalmopathy and Graves' hyperthyroidism. Stable hyperthyroidism meant no progression to ophthalmopathy within 18 months of follow-up. Pregnant or lactating patients and those with other autoimmune diseases or uncontrolled infections were excluded. In its sample, this clonotype was seen many times. Antigen: not known. V was trimmed by 3 bases and J by 6 bases, leaving 26 bases between them. Per germline, CDR1 SGHAT and CDR2 FQNNGV. CDR3 size: 18 residues. Study observations and caveats: Most expanded thyroid clonotypes above 0.001 frequency also appeared in blood.

The authors amplified TCR beta CDR3 regions from RNA transcripts. First-round RT-PCR used HTBI primers; second-round multiplex PCR followed. MiXCR was run by TCRdb on the multiplex PCR reads, yielding one entry per CDR3 protein. Among about 370,000 distinct CDR3 sequences listed, about 15% were seen once. V gene TRBV11-2 combines with J gene TRBJ2-5; the D call may be TRBD1 or TRBD2 (6 bases each). Material: peripheral blood. The clonotype comes from an adult woman with stable Graves' hyperthyroidism. The CDR3 reads CASSFRSFLGGRWKTQYF. CDR3 nucleotide sequence: TGTGCCAGCAGCTTTCGATCCTTCTTAGGGGGGCGTTGGAAGACCCAGTACTTC.